This TCR beta chain was captured by sequencing in a study of cytomegalovirus exposure and HLA in healthy donors. The trim removed 6 bases at V and 6 bases at J, leaving 7 bases unmatched. This CDR3 has 14 amino acids. Germline assignment: CDR1 LNHDA and CDR2 SQIVND (reference sequence). The PCR was carried out with 60 Vbeta primers and 13 Jbeta primers. Data came from immunoSEQ multiplex PCR; TCRdb stores just in-frame clones and leaves some out. The sample has about 130,000 clones; roughly 10% are singletons. On this clone itself: What it binds is unknown.

General study findings and limits: It has been reported that TCR beta sequences accurately predicted the HLA-A and HLA-B alleles of most subjects. Likely technical artifact: a cluster of highly shared sequence variants. A later analysis, which compared TCR beta chains of equal frequency, found the HLA-associated ones more clonally expanded.

The chain has TRBV19 and TRBJ2-7; 11 nucleotides line up with TRBD1. This TCR was sampled from a man between 45 and 60 years old in good health and CMV-seronegative. Sequenced sample: PBMCs. The CDR3 sequence is CASRGQGAFGEQYF. For the CDR3, the DNA is TGTGCCAGTAGAGGACAGGGGGCTTTCGGCGAGCAGTACTTC. Filled out from reference TRBV19 and TRBJ2-7, the complete variable domain reads DGGITQSPKYLFRKEGQNVTLSCEQNLNHDAMYWYRQDPGQGLRLIYYSQIVNDFQKGDIAEGYSVSREKKESFPLTVTSAQKNPTAFYLCASRGQGAFGEQYFGPGTRLTVT.